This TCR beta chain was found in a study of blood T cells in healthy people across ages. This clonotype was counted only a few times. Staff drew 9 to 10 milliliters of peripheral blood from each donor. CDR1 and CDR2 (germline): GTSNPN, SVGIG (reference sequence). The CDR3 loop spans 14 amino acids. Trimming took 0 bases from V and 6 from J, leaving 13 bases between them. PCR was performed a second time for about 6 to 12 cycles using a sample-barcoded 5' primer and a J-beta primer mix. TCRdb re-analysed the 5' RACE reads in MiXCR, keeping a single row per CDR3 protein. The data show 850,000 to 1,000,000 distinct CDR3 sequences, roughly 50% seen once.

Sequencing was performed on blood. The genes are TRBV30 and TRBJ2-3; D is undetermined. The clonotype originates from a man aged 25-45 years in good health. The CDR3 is CAWSVLGVGDTQYF. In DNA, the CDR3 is TGTGCCTGGAGTGTACTTGGGGTGGGGGATACGCAGTATTTT. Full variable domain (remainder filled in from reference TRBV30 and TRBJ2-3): SQTIHQWPATLVQPVGSPLSLECTVEGTSNPNLYWYRQAAGRGLQLLFYSVGIGQISSEVPQNLSASRPQDRQFILSSKKLLLSDSGFYLCAWSVLGVGDTQYFGPGTRLTVL.